Listed below are T cell receptor beta chains from one sample, sequenced in a study of T-cell reconstitution after alpha-beta-depleted transplantation in children. One entry per CDR3 protein results from TCRdb running MiXCR on the PCR reads. This table has 300,000 to 400,000 distinct CDR3 sequences, 15% to 20% appearing once. Sequencing was performed on PBMCs, mostly from graft donor cells, taken 360 days after TCRalphabeta/CD19-depleted stem cell transplant. The receptors here all came from a male patient aged 2 to 10 who had a stem cell transplant for acute lymphoblastic leukemia, so the T cells may come from the graft donor. Both conserved end residues are part of each CDR3. The D gene is left open where the match is weak. A clone size is listed for some rows: how often the clone was seen (once, few, many), or a class if it is expanded.

>TRBJ1-6|TRBV28|TRBD1|few
TGTGCCAGCAGACCGACAGGGAGATATAAGGGGCGATGGAATTCACCCCTCCACTTT
CASRPTGRYKGRWNSPLHF
>TRBJ1-1|TRBV5-1|NA|NA
TGCGCCAGCAGCTTTGGTGGCTTCGACACTGAAGCTTTCTTT
CASSFGGFDTEAFF
>TRBJ1-1|TRBV10-3|NA|few
TGTGCCATCAGTGCGGCCGGTCGCGTGGTGGGTAACACTGAAGCTTTCTTT
CAISAAGRVVGNTEAFF
>TRBJ2-7|TRBV6-1|TRBD2|few
TGTGCCACCCAGGGGACTAGCGGGAGCCAACTGTACTTC
CATQGTSGSQLYF
>TRBJ1-2|TRBV15|NA|NA
TGTGCCACCAGCAGAGACAGCGTGGACTATCGGGACTATGGCTACACCTTC
CATSRDSVDYRDYGYTF
>TRBJ2-7|TRBV20-1|NA|NA
TGCAGTGCTAGGGTAGTCCCCAACGAGCAGTACTTC
CSARVVPNEQYF
>TRBJ2-3|TRBV4-3|TRBD2|NA
TGCGCCAGCAGCCAAGATACGGCTAGCGGGAGGGTAACAAGGGATACGCAGTATTTT
CASSQDTASGRVTRDTQYF
>TRBJ2-3|TRBV10-3|TRBD1|NA
TGTGCCATCAGTGAGTCCGGACAGGCTAGCACAGATACGCAGTATTTT
CAISESGQASTDTQYF
>TRBJ2-2|TRBV30|NA|NA
TGTGCCTGGAAAGGGGCGGCAGTCCACACCGGGGAGCTGTTTTTT
CAWKGAAVHTGELFF
>TRBJ1-4|TRBV7-9|NA|NA
TGTGCCAGCAGCTTAGCGGCCAGGGTTGGGGAAAAACTGTTTTTT
CASSLAARVGEKLFF
>TRBJ2-2|TRBV4-3|NA|few
TGCGCCAGCAGCGTAGCGGTTTCGAACACCGGGGAGCTGTTTTTT
CASSVAVSNTGELFF